These 17 T cell receptor beta chains were all obtained from the same sample, sequenced in a study of blood T cell repertoires in COVID-19 (TCRdb year 2020). Receptor amplification or capture employed the immunoSEQ multiplex PCR assay. Sourced from immuneACCESS, this table was stored by TCRdb with only in-frame sequences that have V and J called. A share of the clones is absent; for the studies checked, an unresolved V gene accounts for under half, and the remainder has no known explanation. This sample comprises approximately 150,000 clones, approximately 84% of them detected only once. The top ten clonotypes cover 1.9% of the sample. Material for sequencing was peripheral blood. These receptor sequences come from a woman aged 55 to 70 with acute or convalescent COVID-19.

The J gene is TRBJ2-2, the V gene TRBV28, with 7 bases identical to TRBD1. Germline loops: CDR1 MDHEN, CDR2 SYDVKM. J was trimmed by 1 base and V by 11 bases; bases with no gene match: 7. This CDR3 has 14 amino acids. The CDR3 is CAGQTGMNTGELFF. The CDR3 DNA reads as TGTGCCGGTCAGACAGGGATGAACACCGGGGAGCTGTTTTTT.

This clone has more than one count but fewer than ten. The chain links TRBV5-1 to TRBJ1-5; perhaps TRBD1 as D (5 bases). Germline V lookup: CDR1 SGHRS, CDR2 YFSETQ. The V end was cut by 0 bases, the J end by 5 bases, with 9 bases between. The length of the CDR3 is 14 residues. This CDR3 is CASSLAGGYQPQHF. The CDR3, as DNA: TGCGCCAGCAGCTTGGCGGGGGGATATCAGCCCCAGCATTTT.

CDR3 nucleotide sequence: TGTGCCAGCAGCCAAGATTGGAAACTAGCGGGAGTTCGAGAGACCCAGTACTTC. It translates to CASSQDWKLAGVRETQYF. The V call is TRBV4-2, the J call TRBJ2-5; 11 bases map to TRBD2. This CDR3 has 18 amino acids. Germline-derived CDR1 and CDR2 are LGHNA and YNFKEQ. The V segment lost 0 bases and the J segment 4 bases; nucleotides outside the gene matches: 10.

This clone has only a few counts. This sequence joins TRBV4-1 and TRBJ1-4; TRBD1 matches at 10 bases. Germline CDR1 and CDR2: MGHRA and YSYEKL. This CDR3 is built from 18 residues. With V trimmed by 1 base and J by 8 bases, 13 bases remained unmatched. In DNA form, the CDR3 reads TGCGCCAGCAGCCAAGTGCTGACCGGGACAGGGGAAGGGGAAAAACTGTTTTTT. Protein sequence: CASSQVLTGTGEGEKLFF.

V is TRBV30 and J is TRBJ1-2, with 9 bases that match TRBD1. The trim removed 6 bases at V and 5 bases at J, leaving 10 bases unmatched. The CDR3 length is 14 residues. From germline, CDR1 is GTSNPN and CDR2 SVGIG (reference sequence). CDR3 region: CACLQGQGEYGYTF. The CDR3 nucleotides are TGTGCCTGCCTCCAGGGACAGGGAGAGTATGGCTACACCTTC.

The chain uses TRBV5-4 and TRBJ2-6; the match to TRBD1 covers 7 bases. CDR3 length: 17 residues. The germline V gene encodes CDR1 SGHNT and CDR2 YYREEE (reference sequence). V was clipped by 2 bases and J by 2 bases; unmatched bases: 7. Written as DNA, the CDR3 is TGTGCCAGCAGCTTCAAGGGGGCGACTACTGGGGCCAACGTCCTGACTTTC. Its protein product is CASSFKGATTGANVLTF.

This rearrangement joins TRBV30 to TRBJ2-3; TRBD2 matches 7 bases. The trim removed 4 bases at V and 3 bases at J, leaving 13 bases unmatched. This CDR3 has 16 amino acids. Germline CDR1 GTSNPN, CDR2 SVGIG (reference sequence). DNA for the CDR3: TGTGCCTGGAACGGCGGGAGTAGTGCAGCGACAGATACGCAGTATTTT. Translating it yields CAWNGGSSAATDTQYF.

This clone was seen a handful of times. The V and J genes are TRBV9 and TRBJ2-3; D is perhaps TRBD1 (5 bases). This CDR3 contains 14 residues. Germline V gene data show CDR1 as SGDLS and CDR2 as YYNGEE. V was clipped by 4 bases and J by 6 bases, with 15 bases between them. The CDR3 reads CASSTGGAPDTQYF. The CDR3 coding sequence is TGTGCCAGCAGCACCGGTGGGGCCCCGGATACGCAGTATTTT.

This sequence joins TRBV9 and TRBJ2-3; no clear D gene. V was trimmed by 2 bases and J by 2 bases, leaving 3 bases between them. Germline V CDR1 and CDR2: SGDLS, YYNGEE. The CDR3 has 12 amino acids. The CDR3 DNA sequence: TGTGCCAGCAGCGTGGCCACAGATACGCAGTATTTT. Its translation is CASSVATDTQYF. Full variable domain (missing parts from reference TRBV9 and TRBJ2-3): DSGVTQTPKHLITATGQRVTLRCSPRSGDLSVYWYQQSLDQGLQFLIQYYNGEERAKGNILERFSAQQFPDLHSELNLSSLELGDSALYFCASSVATDTQYFGPGTRLTVL.

The chain carries TRBV18 and TRBJ2-7; TRBD1 aligns across 8 bases. After removal of 2 bases from V and 0 bases from J, the junction contained 3 bases not matched to a gene. The CDR3 sequence is 15 residues long. Germline CDR1 reads KGHSH; CDR2 reads LQKENI. The DNA for the CDR3 is TGTGCCAGCTCACCATTGGACAGGGTCTCCTACGAGCAGTACTTC. Translating gives CASSPLDRVSYEQYF.

The rearrangement joins TRBV4-1 to TRBJ2-7; a weak D match, TRBD1 (5 bases). Trimming removed 0 bases at V and 4 bases at J, with 7 bases between. In germline, CDR1 is MGHRA, CDR2 YSYEKL. CDR3 length: 13 residues. The CDR3 loop is CASSQEGAYEQYF. In nucleotides, the CDR3 is TGCGCCAGCAGCCAAGAAGGGGCGTACGAGCAGTACTTC.

The chain has TRBV2 and TRBJ2-5, with 11 positions matching TRBD1. Trimming at V came to 5 bases and at J to 4 bases, leaving 3 bases not matched to a gene. The V gene's germline CDR1 is SNHLY and CDR2 FYNNEI. This CDR3 region has 14 residues. CDR3 sequence (DNA): TGTGCCAGCAGTAAGGACAGGGGGCGAGAGACCCAGTACTTC. Its translation: CASSKDRGRETQYF.

Ten or more counts support this clone. Other DNA sequences in the sample encode the same CDR3. The chain recombines TRBV5-1 with TRBJ2-1; D may be TRBD2 (5 bases). CDR1 is SGHRS and CDR2 is YFSETQ in the germline V gene. Trimming stripped 5 bases from V and 4 bases from J, with 13 bases between. This CDR3 comprises 14 residues. CDR3 in DNA: TGCGCCAGCAGTTCCGCGGGTGGATACAATGAGCAGTTCTTC. Its translation is CASSSAGGYNEQFF.

This chain connects TRBV5-6 to TRBJ1-2; possibly TRBD1 for D (5 bases). The length of the CDR3 is 15 residues. Germline CDR1 is SGHDT and CDR2 is YYEEEE. V was shortened by 0 bases and J by 2 bases, with 11 bases between the two germline ends. This chain's CDR3 is CASSLEGGANYGYTF. CDR3 sequence (DNA): TGTGCCAGCAGCTTGGAGGGTGGGGCAAACTATGGCTACACCTTC.

This clone was seen only a few times. The chain is built from TRBV5-1 and TRBJ1-2; 10 bases match TRBD1. V lost 0 bases and J lost 9; bases outside the gene matches: 8. CDR1 is SGHRS and CDR2 is YFSETQ in the germline V gene. The CDR3 totals 15 residues. As DNA, the CDR3 is TGCGCCAGCAGCTTGGACGGGACAGGGGTGGGCAGCTACACCTTC. The encoded protein is CASSLDGTGVGSYTF.

CDR3 sequence reads: CASSPPQRQGDEQYF. For the CDR3, the DNA is TGCGCCAGCAGCCCCCCCCAGAGGCAGGGCGACGAGCAGTACTTC. The chain couples TRBV4-1 to TRBJ2-7; tentative D call: TRBD1 (5 bases). The ends were cut back, 4 bases at V and 5 bases at J, with 18 bases in the middle. The germline V gene has CDR1 MGHRA and CDR2 YSYEKL. CDR3 length: 15 amino acids.

The V gene is TRBV27, the J gene TRBJ2-1; D gene ambiguous. This CDR3 has 13 residues. Germline V gene sequence: CDR1 MNHEY, CDR2 SMNVEV (reference sequence). V was trimmed by 6 bases and J by 4 bases, leaving 10 bases between them. The CDR3 sequence: CASRYLDYNEQFF. CDR3 sequence (DNA): TGTGCCAGCAGATATCTAGATTACAATGAGCAGTTCTTC.